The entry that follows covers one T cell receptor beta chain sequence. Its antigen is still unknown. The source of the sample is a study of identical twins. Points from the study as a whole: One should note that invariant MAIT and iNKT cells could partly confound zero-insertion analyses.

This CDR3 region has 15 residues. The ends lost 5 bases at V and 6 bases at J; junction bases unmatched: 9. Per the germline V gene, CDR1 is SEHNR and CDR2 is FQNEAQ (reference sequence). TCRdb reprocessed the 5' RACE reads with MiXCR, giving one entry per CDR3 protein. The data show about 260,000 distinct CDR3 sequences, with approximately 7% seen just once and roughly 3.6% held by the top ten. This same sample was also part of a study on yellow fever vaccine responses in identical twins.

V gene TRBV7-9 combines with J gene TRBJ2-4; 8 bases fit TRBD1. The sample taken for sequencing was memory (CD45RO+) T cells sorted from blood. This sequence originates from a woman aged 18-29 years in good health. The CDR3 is CASSADRGIINIQYF. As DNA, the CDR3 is TGTGCCAGCAGCGCAGACAGGGGCATCATAAACATTCAGTACTTC.